Presented here are 22 T cell receptor beta chains from one specimen sequenced in a study of T cells in Graves' hyperthyroidism and ophthalmopathy. Template material for amplifying TCR beta CDR3 regions consisted of RNA transcripts. Primed by the HTBI set, a first-round RT-PCR was run on the TCR CDR3. One entry per CDR3 protein results from TCRdb running MiXCR on the multiplex PCR reads. The sample records 300,000 to 450,000 distinct CDR3 sequences, approximately 17% being singletons. Sequencing was carried out using blood. The receptors stem from a man aged 18 to 29 with Graves' ophthalmopathy.

This clonotype was detected many times. The V and J genes are TRBV24-1 and TRBJ2-3; D possibly matches TRBD1 or TRBD2 (6 bases each). Germline V gene data show CDR1 as KGHDR and CDR2 as SFDVKD. The CDR3 has 16 amino acids. The V end was cut by 6 bases, the J end by 4 bases, with 19 bases between. The CDR3 bases are TGTGCCACCAGTAAAGGCGGTTACAGGGAGGCAGATACGCAGTATTTT. This sequence encodes CATSKGGYREADTQYF.

This clonotype was seen at least ten times. The rearrangement joins TRBV6-5 to TRBJ2-7, with 15 bases lining up with TRBD2. Germline-derived CDR1 and CDR2 are MNHEY and SVGAGI. V trimming: 0 bases; J trimming: 4 bases; junction bases outside the gene matches: 4. The CDR3 has 17 amino acids. In DNA form, the CDR3 reads TGTGCCAGCAGTTACTCGGGACTAGCGGGGGGAGAGTACGAGCAGTACTTC. Translating it yields CASSYSGLAGGEYEQYF.

This clonotype was seen ten or more times. The V gene is TRBV6-1, the J gene TRBJ1-1; the D is unclear. V dropped 5 bases and J dropped 1 base, with 14 bases sitting between them. This CDR3 contains 15 residues. CDR1 and CDR2 (germline): MNHNS, SASEGT. The CDR3 DNA is TGTGCCAGCAGTAAGGGTTCAGACAAGAACACTGAAGCTTTCTTT. Translation gives CASSKGSDKNTEAFF.

This clonotype was seen ten or more times. The rearrangement links TRBV3-1 to TRBJ2-4; 10 nucleotides agree with TRBD1. Germline V CDR1 and CDR2: LGHDT, YNNKEL (reference sequence). The V segment lost 1 base and the J segment 6 bases; nucleotides outside the gene matches: 0. The CDR3 sequence is 14 residues long. CDR3 DNA: TGTGCCAGCAGCCAAGGGACAGGGGGAAACATTCAGTACTTC. This sequence encodes CASSQGTGGNIQYF. Based on the CDR3 plus reference TRBV3-1 and TRBJ2-4, the full variable domain is DTAVSQTPKYLVTQMGNDKSIKCEQNLGHDTMYWYKQDSKKFLKIMFSYNNKELIINETVPNRFSPKSPDKAHLNLHINSLELGDSAVYFCASSQGTGGNIQYFGAGTRLSVL.

This clonotype was counted many times. The rearrangement uses TRBV7-9 and TRBJ2-7; no clear D. The CDR3 sequence is 13 residues long. Trimming cost V 1 base and J 8 bases, with 12 bases left between them. CDR1 SEHNR and CDR2 FQNEAQ come from the germline V gene (reference sequence). The DNA of the CDR3 is TGTGCCAGCAGCTTAGTGGACCCCACGAAGCAGTACTTC. Its protein is CASSLVDPTKQYF.

The sample holds many counts of this clonotype. The V and J genes are TRBV12-3 or TRBV12-4 and TRBJ1-2; possible D gene TRBD1, 5 bases. This CDR3 contains 14 residues. Trimming removed 5 bases from V and 4 bases from J, with 14 bases in between. In DNA, the CDR3 is TGTGCCAGCAGTCAAAAGGGTGGGGGCTATGGCTACACCTTC. Protein product: CASSQKGGGYGYTF.

This clonotype was recorded many times. The chain joins TRBV12-3 or TRBV12-4 to TRBJ1-1; D call uncertain. This CDR3 has 12 amino acids. V was clipped by 11 bases and J by 3 bases, with 13 bases between them. In DNA form, the CDR3 reads TGTGCCGTAGGAGAATGGGACACTGAAGCTTTCTTT. Its protein is CAVGEWDTEAFF.

This chain uses TRBV20-1 with TRBJ1-6; D gene uncertain. CDR1 and CDR2 (germline): DFQATT, SNEGSKA (reference sequence). This CDR3 comprises 13 residues. Trimming removed 3 bases from V and 7 bases from J, with 10 bases in between. The CDR3 region has the DNA TGCAGTGCTAGCGACTCTTGGAATTCACCCCTCCACTTT. Protein product: CSASDSWNSPLHF.

This rearrangement joins TRBV6-1 to TRBJ1-3; D gene unclear. The CDR3 is 16 residues long. Germline-derived CDR1 and CDR2 are MNHNS and SASEGT. V was shortened by 4 bases and J by 0 bases, with 13 bases between the two germline ends. CDR3 nucleotides: TGTGCCAGCAGTGGAGGCCTGCTGAGCTCTGGAAACACCATATATTTT. Encoded protein: CASSGGLLSSGNTIYF.

This rearrangement joins TRBV20-1 to TRBJ1-6; D might be TRBD1 (5 bases). V was trimmed by 8 bases and J by 8 bases, leaving 7 bases between them. CDR3 size: 10 residues. Germline CDR1 DFQATT, CDR2 SNEGSKA (reference sequence). Here the CDR3 reads CSPGYSPLHF. DNA of the CDR3: TGCAGTCCAGGGTATTCACCCCTCCACTTT.

This clonotype was recorded many times. The chain links TRBV18 to TRBJ1-2, with TRBD1 as a possible D gene (6 bases). V lost 6 bases to trimming and J lost 2 bases, with 13 bases between them. The CDR3 is made up of 14 amino acids. Looked up from germline, CDR1 is KGHSH and CDR2 is LQKENI. The CDR3 DNA follows: TGTGCCAGCTCCCCGGACAGCACAAACTATGGCTACACCTTC. Encoded protein: CASSPDSTNYGYTF.

This clonotype occurred a few times. The chain links TRBV2 to TRBJ1-6; the D gene is possibly TRBD1 (5 bases). Trimming stripped 7 bases from V and 10 bases from J, with 17 bases between. The CDR3 has 14 residues. Germline values: CDR1 SNHLY, CDR2 FYNNEI. CDR3 amino acids: CASTRWQGGSPLHF. The CDR3 bases are TGTGCCAGCACCCGATGGCAGGGTGGGTCACCCCTCCACTTT.

The V call is TRBV24-1, the J call TRBJ1-4, with D possibly TRBD1 on 5 matching bases. The length of the CDR3 is 19 residues. V gave up 4 bases and J gave up 0 bases, with 20 bases separating them. Germline V gene lookup returns CDR1 KGHDR and CDR2 SFDVKD. The CDR3, as DNA: TGTGCCACCAGTGACCCTGCAATAAGGGACGCTGCAACTAATGAAAAACTGTTTTTT. Its translation: CATSDPAIRDAATNEKLFF.

The chain carries TRBV18 and TRBJ1-1, with D perhaps matching TRBD1 (5 bases). In germline, CDR1 is KGHSH, CDR2 LQKENI. V gave up 0 bases and J gave up 3 bases, with 14 bases separating them. The CDR3 consists of 16 residues. The CDR3 region is CASSPPRGRGDTEAFF. CDR3 coding DNA: TGTGCCAGCTCACCACCGAGGGGAAGGGGAGACACTGAAGCTTTCTTT.

This clonotype was picked up a small number of times. The chain is built from TRBV5-1 and TRBJ2-5; D gene ambiguous. CDR1 and CDR2 from the germline V gene are SGHRS and YFSETQ. The V end was cut by 1 base, the J end by 4 bases, with 20 bases between. The CDR3 runs to 17 residues. The CDR3 DNA reads as TGCGCCAGCAGCTTGACTCTTGACAACCCGAGACGAGAGACCCAGTACTTC. Encoded protein: CASSLTLDNPRRETQYF.

This sequence joins TRBV6-6 and TRBJ2-1, with a weak D call TRBD2 (5 bases). This CDR3 has 17 residues. Germline values: CDR1 MNHNY, CDR2 SVGAGI (reference sequence). V was shortened by 0 bases and J by 9 bases, with 21 bases between the two germline ends. The DNA for the CDR3 is TGTGCCAGCAGTTACTCGTTCGGGGTTGAGGGCGAGGGTGAGCAGTTCTTC. This gives the protein CASSYSFGVEGEGEQFF.

This clonotype was picked up many times. The chain joins TRBV20-1 to TRBJ2-1; 8 positions agree with TRBD2. Germline trimming cut 5 bases from V and 0 bases from J; bases unmatched to any gene: 3. CDR1 and CDR2 (germline): DFQATT, SNEGSKA (reference sequence). This CDR3 is built from 14 residues. The CDR3 DNA follows: TGCAGTGCTCTTAGCGGGGACTCCTACAATGAGCAGTTCTTC. It is translated as CSALSGDSYNEQFF.

The chain recombines TRBV3-1 with TRBJ2-1, with D uncertain. Trimming shortened V by 4 bases and J by 6 bases, and 13 bases separated the two germline ends. The CDR3 has 14 amino acids. The V gene's germline CDR1 is LGHDT and CDR2 YNNKEL (reference sequence). The CDR3 is CASSRLGPGNEQFF. In nucleotides, the CDR3 is TGTGCCAGCAGCCGCTTGGGTCCAGGCAATGAGCAGTTCTTC.

This clonotype was seen many times. The V and J genes are TRBV11-2 and TRBJ1-1; D call uncertain. Germline CDR1 reads SGHAT; CDR2 reads FQNNGV. The CDR3 totals 14 residues. V was shortened by 5 bases and J by 5 bases, with 15 bases between the two germline ends. The CDR3 DNA sequence: TGTGCCAGCAGCACCAGTCCCTCCGGGACTGAAGCTTTCTTT. The encoded protein is CASSTSPSGTEAFF.

This clonotype came up a few times. The genes are TRBV12-5 and TRBJ2-3; D perhaps matches TRBD1 (5 bases). The germline V and J ends were trimmed by 6 bases and 4 bases, with 11 bases remaining between them. Per the germline V gene, CDR1 is LGHNT and CDR2 is FRNRAP. The CDR3 contains 13 residues. CDR3 protein: CASGWGIADTQYF. The CDR3 DNA reads as TGTGCTAGTGGCTGGGGCATCGCAGATACGCAGTATTTT.

V and J are TRBV19 and TRBJ1-1; D call uncertain. With 4 bases removed from V and 0 bases from J, the gap between germline ends came to 6 bases. Germline CDR1 reads LNHDA; CDR2 reads SQIVND (reference sequence). The CDR3 loop spans 13 amino acids. CDR3 DNA: TGTGCCAGTAGTACCCAGTTGAACACTGAAGCTTTCTTT. It is translated as CASSTQLNTEAFF.

This clonotype was detected many times. The chain combines TRBV7-8 with TRBJ1-4; D uncertain. This CDR3 has 13 residues. Germline V gene sequence: CDR1 SGHVS, CDR2 FQNEAQ. V was shortened by 2 bases and J by 8 bases, with 9 bases between the two germline ends. The CDR3 here is CASSLQFGEKLFF. Here the CDR3 DNA reads TGTGCCAGCAGCTTACAGTTTGGCGAAAAACTGTTTTTT.